Detailed here is one T cell receptor beta chain. No antigen is known for it. Per germline, CDR1 SGHTA and CDR2 FQGTGA. The CDR3 runs 12 residues. The V and J ends lost 6 bases and 11 bases, in that order; junction bases with no gene match: 8. These data come from a study of T cell repertoires in cytomegalovirus infection. For the study at large: Recently identified HLA-C-restricted and well-studied HLA-B-restricted CMV epitopes were used. Signatures in public TCR beta sequences pointed to both CMV infection and matching HLA type.

In TCRdb, the reads were re-called with MiXCR into one record per CDR3 protein. This sample yields approximately 1,000,000 distinct CDR3 sequences, of which about a third are seen a single time; about an eighth belongs to the top ten. The sample was cultured CD8+ T cells from PBMCs, taken from culture after CMV antigen stimulation. The rearrangement joins TRBV7-3 to TRBJ2-3; 7 nucleotides match TRBD1. The TCR originated in a human donor in good health (CMV status not recorded). Some clones in this sample may be carry-over from other donors' samples. CDR3 region: CASSTTGLGQYF. CDR3 nucleotides: TGTGCCAGCAGTACGACAGGGTTGGGGCAGTATTTT.